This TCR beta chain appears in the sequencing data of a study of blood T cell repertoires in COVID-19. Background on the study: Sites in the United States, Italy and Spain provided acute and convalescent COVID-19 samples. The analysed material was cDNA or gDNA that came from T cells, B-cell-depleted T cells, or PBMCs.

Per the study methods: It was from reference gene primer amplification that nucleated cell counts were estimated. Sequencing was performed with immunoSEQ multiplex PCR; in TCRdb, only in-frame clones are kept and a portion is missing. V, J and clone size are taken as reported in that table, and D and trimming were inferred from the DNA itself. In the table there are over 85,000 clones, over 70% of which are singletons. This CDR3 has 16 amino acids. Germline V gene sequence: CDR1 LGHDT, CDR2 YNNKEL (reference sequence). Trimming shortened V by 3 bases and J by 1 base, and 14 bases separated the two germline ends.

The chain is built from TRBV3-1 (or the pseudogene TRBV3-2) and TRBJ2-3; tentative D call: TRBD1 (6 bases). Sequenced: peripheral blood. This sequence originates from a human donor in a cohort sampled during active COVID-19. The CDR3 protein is CASSQGAGLRTDTQYF. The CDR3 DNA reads TGTGCCAGCAGCCAGGGGGCTGGGCTCCGCACAGATACGCAGTATTTT.